The TCR beta chain under discussion was sequenced for a study of PD-1 blockade in classical Hodgkin lymphoma. CDR3 length equals 13 residues. Germline V lookup: CDR1 LNHDA, CDR2 SQIVND (reference sequence). Trimming took 4 bases from V and 2 from J, leaving 9 bases between them. Libraries were prepared by immunoSEQ multiplex PCR; TCRdb keeps only in-frame clonotypes and omits some of them. This table holds approximately 61,000 clones, 75% to 90% found once. Every patient was affected by relapse after autologous stem cell transplantation, while exposure to brentuximab vedotin was not uniform. When best responses were assessed, they were complete response, partial response or progressive disease. Comments on this clone: Its target is unknown.

Findings and caveats of the study: The authors excluded patients who started nivolumab under 1 year after ASCT. Compared with baseline, CD4+ but not CD8+ TCR diversity had risen significantly by C4D1.

This sample comprised peripheral blood mononuclear cells (PBMCs), obtained at baseline. This TCR was recovered from a human donor with classical Hodgkin lymphoma. The chain couples TRBV19 to TRBJ2-7; D gene unclear. Here the CDR3 DNA reads TGTGCCAGTAGTACCGGGCTGACCTACGAGCAGTACTTC. Its protein product is CASSTGLTYEQYF.